A selection of T cell receptor beta chains follows, all from one sample in a study of cytotoxic CD8 clonotypes in ibrutinib-treated CLL. Produced via immunoSEQ multiplex PCR; TCRdb's table is partial and in-frame only. The repertoire holds over 110,000 clones, with under 95% as singletons. The starting material was PBMCs, obtained after 12 months of ibrutinib treatment. The receptors were gathered from a human donor with chronic lymphocytic leukemia. The CDR3 runs from the conserved cysteine through the conserved F or W. A D gene is named only where the DNA matches it firmly. Clone size is not always given. Where it is, it says once, few, many or a class for expanded clones.

>TRBJ1-1|-|TRBV9|TRBD1
TGTGCCAGCAGCACGGGACAGGGAGGCACTGAAGCTTTCTTT
CASSTGQGGTEAFF
>TRBJ2-5|-|TRBV5-1|-
TGCGCCAGCAGATTTTCCGCGGAGACCCAGTACTTC
CASRFSAETQYF
>TRBJ1-1|-|TRBV7-9|-
TGTGCCCCTGTGAGAGGGGGTTTTGCAGCTGAAGCTTTCTTT
CAPVRGGFAAEAFF
>TRBJ1-2|-|TRBV18|-
TGTGCCAGCTCACCTCCGGGACACAAGAATGGCTACACCTTC
CASSPPGHKNGYTF
>TRBJ2-7|-|TRBV9|TRBD1
TGTGCCAGCAGTGGACAGGGAGATGAGCAGTACTTC
CASSGQGDEQYF
>TRBJ2-2|-|TRBV7-9|-
TGTGCCAGCAGCCATCGAGACAACACCGGGGAGCTGTTTTTT
CASSHRDNTGELFF
>TRBJ2-5|-|TRBV13|-
TGTGCCAGCAGCTTATTGGCAGGGGCCTTTCAAGAGACCCAGTACTTC
CASSLLAGAFQETQYF
>TRBJ2-3|-|TRBV4-1|-
TGCGCCAGCAGCCAAGATTCGGGATCTATTGGGACAGATACGCAGTATTTT
CASSQDSGSIGTDTQYF
>TRBJ2-3|-|TRBV19|-
TGTGCCAGTAGTATAAGGACTTTAAATTCAGATACGCAGTATTTT
CASSIRTLNSDTQYF
>TRBJ2-7|-|TRBV28|-
TGTGCCAGCAGTTTAGTGGGGGGCGCCTACGAGCAGTACTTC
CASSLVGGAYEQYF
>TRBJ2-1|once|TRBV7-9|TRBD2
TGTGCCAGCAGCTTACCTTTCCGGACTAGCGGGAGTCGCAATGAGCAGTTCTTC
CASSLPFRTSGSRNEQFF
>TRBJ1-1|-|TRBV6-4|-
TGTGCCAGCAGTGCTTATCAGAACACTGAAGCTTTCTTT
CASSAYQNTEAFF
>TRBJ2-1|-|TRBV9|-
TGTGCCAGCGGATTTGAGCAGTTCTTC
CASGFEQFF
>TRBJ2-7|-|TRBV28|-
TGTGCCAGCATCAGGGCACTCTCTGGTGGGGGGTACGAGCAGTACTTC
CASIRALSGGGYEQYF
>TRBJ2-7|-|TRBV19|-
TGTGCCAGTAGTATCTGGGGGAGCTCCTACGAGCAGTACTTC
CASSIWGSSYEQYF
>TRBJ2-7|-|TRBV7-9|-
TGTGCCAGCAGCTTAAACCCAGGGTCACTCTACGAGCAGTACTTC
CASSLNPGSLYEQYF
>TRBJ2-2|-|TRBV6-5|-
TGTGCCAGCAGTCAGGGGTTGGGGGGCCCCGGGGAGCTGTTTTTT
CASSQGLGGPGELFF
>TRBJ1-2|-|TRBV28|-
TGTGCCAGCACCTTTACGTTGGCAGGGCGATACTATGGCTACACCTTC
CASTFTLAGRYYGYTF
>TRBJ2-3|-|TRBV30|TRBD1
TGTGCCGGCGACAGGGGGCGTAACACAGATACGCAGTATTTT
CAGDRGRNTDTQYF
>TRBJ2-7|-|TRBV6-5|-
TGTGCCAGCAGTTCGGACTCCTACGAGCAGTACTTC
CASSSDSYEQYF
>TRBJ2-3|-|TRBV7-9|TRBD2
TGTGCCAGCAGCCCCCGGGATAGCGGGAGAAGCACAGATACGCAGTATTTT
CASSPRDSGRSTDTQYF
>TRBJ2-1|-|TRBV15|TRBD2
TGTGCCACCAGCGGGCTAGCGGGAGGTTACAATGAGCAGTTCTTC
CATSGLAGGYNEQFF
>TRBJ2-1|-|TRBV6-5|-
TGTGCCATCCAGGGGAACGGTGAGCAGTTCTTC
CAIQGNGEQFF
>TRBJ2-3|-|TRBV23-1|-
TGCGCCAGCAGCAACAAGGGAACTAGCACAGATACGCAGTATTTT
CASSNKGTSTDTQYF
>TRBJ2-7|-|TRBV6-1|TRBD1
TGTGCCAGCAGTGAAGGGACAGGGTCCTACGAGCAGTACTTC
CASSEGTGSYEQYF